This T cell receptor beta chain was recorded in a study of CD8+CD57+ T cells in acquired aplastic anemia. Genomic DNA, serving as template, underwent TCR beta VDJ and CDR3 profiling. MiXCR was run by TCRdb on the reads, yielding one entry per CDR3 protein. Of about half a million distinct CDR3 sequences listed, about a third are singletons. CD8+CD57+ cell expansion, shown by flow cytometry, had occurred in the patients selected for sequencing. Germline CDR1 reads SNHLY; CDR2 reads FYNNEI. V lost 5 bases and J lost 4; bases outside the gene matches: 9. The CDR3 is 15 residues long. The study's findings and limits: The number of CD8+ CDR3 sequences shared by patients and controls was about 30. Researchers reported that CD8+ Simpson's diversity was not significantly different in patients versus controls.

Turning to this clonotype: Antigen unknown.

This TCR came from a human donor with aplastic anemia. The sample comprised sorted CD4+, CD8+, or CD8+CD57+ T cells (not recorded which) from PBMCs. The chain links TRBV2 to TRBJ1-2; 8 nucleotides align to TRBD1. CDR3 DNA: TGTGCCAGCAGTTACTCGGGACAGGAACCCTATGGCTACACCTTC. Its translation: CASSYSGQEPYGYTF.